The 4 T cell receptor beta chains below all came from one sample that was sequenced in a study of blood T cell repertoires in COVID-19. Using immunoSEQ multiplex PCR, the repertoire was profiled, and TCRdb retains in-frame clones only, with some absent. The table includes more than 200,000 clones, about 85% detected once. What was sequenced was peripheral blood. Every receptor here comes from a man aged 65 to 79 with acute or convalescent COVID-19.

This chain links TRBV6-5 with TRBJ1-4; D is perhaps TRBD1 (5 bases). The CDR3 length is 13 residues. The germline V gene has CDR1 MNHEY and CDR2 SVGAGI. Trimming shortened V by 2 bases and J by 8 bases, and 9 bases separated the two germline ends. The CDR3 is CASSYRGGEKLFF. The CDR3, as DNA: TGTGCCAGCAGTTACAGGGGAGGCGAAAAACTGTTTTTT.

The chain combines TRBV7-8 with TRBJ1-1; TRBD1 agrees at 10 bases. Trimming cost V 0 bases and J 3 bases; bases outside gene matches: 4. The CDR3 runs to 16 residues. The germline CDR1 and CDR2 sequences are SGHVS and FQNEAQ. The CDR3 bases are TGTGCCAGCAGCTTAGCTGGACAGGGGGTGTACACTGAAGCTTTCTTT. The encoded protein is CASSLAGQGVYTEAFF.

The chain carries TRBV7-3 and TRBJ2-1; 7 bases line up with TRBD2. The CDR3 totals 14 residues. V shed 6 bases, J shed 7 bases, and the junction held 9 bases outside the gene matches. The germline CDR1 and CDR2 sequences are SGHTA and FQGTGA. CDR3 loop: CASSPGLGLNEQFF. CDR3 nucleotide sequence: TGTGCCAGCAGTCCAGGACTAGGATTGAATGAGCAGTTCTTC.

The rearrangement joins TRBV7-9 to TRBJ2-7; no clear D gene. Trimming took off 4 bases at V and 1 base at J, with 8 bases between the two ends. The CDR3 covers 13 residues. Germline V gene lookup returns CDR1 SEHNR and CDR2 FQNEAQ (reference sequence). The CDR3 here is CASSSAQSYEQYF. The CDR3 coding sequence is TGTGCCAGCAGCTCCGCACAATCCTACGAGCAGTACTTC. The variable domain in full, completed from reference TRBV7-9 and TRBJ2-7, reads DTGVSQNPRHKITKRGQNVTFRCDPISEHNRLYWYRQTLGQGPEFLTYFQNEAQLEKSRLLSDRFSAERPKGSFSTLEIQRTEQGDSAMYLCASSSAQSYEQYFGPGTRLTVT.